This T cell receptor (beta chain) appears in the sequencing data of a study of beta chain features in type 1 diabetes. General study points: Insertions at VDJ junctions were less frequent in type 1 diabetes patients. These patients also deleted more nucleotides at the same junctions.

As concerns this clone: No antigen is known for it.

The study reverse transcribed the entire isolated RNA, so it sequenced expressed TCRB transcripts. Profiled with immunoSEQ multiplex PCR; TCRdb holds only in-frame clones, not every one. The data contain 810,000 or so clones, 17% of them singletons. Germline CDR1 MDHEN, CDR2 SYDVKM. V was cut by 3 bases and J by 0 bases, with 9 bases left in between. The CDR3 length is 15 residues. Sequenced material: naive CD4+ T cells from blood. This TCR was sampled from a woman under 30 in good health. The chain recombines TRBV28 with TRBJ1-3; D ambiguous. The CDR3 nucleotides read TGTGCCAGCAGTTTTTACAGACACTCTGGAAACACCATATATTTT. Its translation is CASSFYRHSGNTIYF.